This TCR beta chain was identified in a study of blood T cells in healthy people across ages. The authors ran a second PCR of about 6 to 11 cycles using a sample-barcoded 5' primer and a J-beta primer mix. TCRdb itself ran the 5' RACE reads through MiXCR, one entry per CDR3 protein. This repertoire shows about 640,000 distinct CDR3 sequences, roughly 53% found once; its top ten account for around 37%. Germline V lookup: CDR1 SGHRS, CDR2 YFSETQ. The CDR3 consists of 14 residues. J lost 6 bases, V lost 3 bases, and 8 bases had no gene match. Study results and limitations: The long-lived group displayed more naive CD4+ cells, plus higher diversity, than the aged donors did.

The sample holds a few counts of this clonotype. The target antigen is unknown. The rearrangement joins TRBV5-1 to TRBJ2-7; 8 bases are a match to TRBD1. Sequenced sample: blood. The TCR was taken from a man aged 60 to 69 in good health. The CDR3, as DNA: TGCGCCAGCAGCTCGGGTGGGACAGGATTCGAGCAGTACTTC. This gives the protein CASSSGGTGFEQYF.